The text below deals with one TCR beta chain. Antigen: not known. The record originates from a study of T-cell memory formation after mild COVID-19. Overall study results and limits: Still unconfirmed is whether the second-wave clones peaking on day 37 recognized SARS-CoV-2. Certain responding clones were present in pre-infection memory, suggesting participation of cross-reactive memory. Shrinking CD4+ clones were chiefly CM and EM; CD8+ ones were chiefly EMRA. Clones that contracted from day 15 to 85 were balanced CD4/CD8, while later expanders leaned CD4+.

One entry per CDR3 protein results from TCRdb running MiXCR on the 5' RACE reads. Found here are more than 120,000 distinct CDR3 sequences, roughly a fifth of them singletons; the top ten hold approximately 2.3%. The V gene lost 0 bases and the J gene lost 12 bases, with 14 bases spanning the gap. Germline-derived CDR1 and CDR2 are DFQATT and SNEGSKA (reference sequence). This CDR3 region has 12 residues. The clonotype originates from an adult woman who had mild COVID-19 (a few samples of this study predate the infection). Cell type and time point are not known. Material: PBMCs or a T cell subset sorted from them (not recorded which). The gene calls are TRBV20-1 and TRBJ1-1; D ambiguous. The CDR3 DNA follows: TGCAGTGCTAGAGATTCCGGCCGGGGTACTTTCTTT. Translation gives CSARDSGRGTFF.